One sample yielded the 27 T cell receptor beta chains listed below, sequenced in a study of blood T cell repertoires in COVID-19. Using immunoSEQ multiplex PCR, the repertoire was profiled, and TCRdb retains in-frame clones only, with some absent. This sample carries roughly 410,000 clones, approximately 90% of them seen once, and the ten largest clones take about 1.6%. The sample taken for sequencing was peripheral blood. The source of these receptors is a woman in her forties with COVID-19, enrolled during active disease.

The chain joins TRBV19 to TRBJ1-2; D possibly corresponds to TRBD1 (6 bases). The length of the CDR3 is 18 residues. V lost 7 bases, J lost 1 base, and 25 bases lay in between. Germline CDR1 and CDR2: LNHDA and SQIVND (reference sequence). The CDR3 DNA reads TGTGCCAGTACCATGGGAGGGACAACGACCTTCTTTAACTATGGCTACACCTTC. Its translation is CASTMGGTTTFFNYGYTF. Using reference TRBV19 and TRBJ1-2 for the parts outside the CDR3, the full variable domain is DGGITQSPKYLFRKEGQNVTLSCEQNLNHDAMYWYRQDPGQGLRLIYYSQIVNDFQKGDIAEGYSVSREKKESFPLTVTSAQKNPTAFYLCASTMGGTTTFFNYGYTFGSGTRLTVV.

The rearrangement links TRBV18 to TRBJ2-4, with D possibly TRBD1 on 8 matching bases. CDR1 and CDR2 (germline): KGHSH, LQKENI. Trimming took off 3 bases at V and 7 bases at J, with 19 bases between the two ends. This CDR3 is built from 16 residues. The CDR3 reads CASSPGGRQGANIQYF. Written as DNA, the CDR3 is TGTGCCAGCTCACCGGGAGGGAGGCAGGGGGCGAACATTCAGTACTTC.

This chain joins TRBV5-4 and TRBJ1-2, with D possibly matching TRBD1 (6 bases). The CDR3 length is 14 residues. V dropped 6 bases and J dropped 3 bases, with 15 bases sitting between them. CDR1 SGHNT and CDR2 YYREEE come from the germline V gene (reference sequence). CDR3 sequence: CASTYREGDYGYTF. The CDR3 coding sequence is TGTGCCAGCACCTACAGGGAGGGGGACTATGGCTACACCTTC.

The chain uses TRBV6-6 and TRBJ2-7; 9 nucleotides agree with TRBD1. Germline lookup yields CDR1 MNHNY and CDR2 SVGAGI (reference sequence). The CDR3 is made up of 14 amino acids. Germline trimming cut 5 bases from V and 3 bases from J; bases unmatched to any gene: 5. CDR3 bases: TGTGCCAGCAGTCTTCGACAGGGGGTCTACGAGCAGTACTTC. It translates to CASSLRQGVYEQYF.

The chain combines TRBV19 with TRBJ1-1; tentative D call: TRBD1 (5 bases). The V end lost 3 bases, the J end lost 1 base, and 9 bases lay between the germline ends. The CDR3 totals 14 residues. In germline, CDR1 is LNHDA, CDR2 SQIVND (reference sequence). The CDR3: CASSMWQGNTEAFF. The CDR3 DNA reads as TGTGCCAGTAGTATGTGGCAGGGGAACACTGAAGCTTTCTTT.

This clone was observed once. The V and J genes are TRBV9 and TRBJ1-1; D is uncertain. Looked up from germline, CDR1 is SGDLS and CDR2 is YYNGEE. The CDR3 is 14 residues long. Trimming took 3 bases from V and 1 from J, leaving 10 bases between them. CDR3 in DNA: TGTGCCAGCAGCGCATCACTAGCGAACACTGAAGCTTTCTTT. Encoded protein: CASSASLANTEAFF.

The chain employs TRBV6-1 and TRBJ1-3, with 7 bases aligning to TRBD1. CDR1 is MNHNS, CDR2 SASEGT, per germline. The CDR3 sequence is 14 residues long. Germline trimming cut 6 bases from V and 0 bases from J; bases unmatched to any gene: 2. CDR3 protein: CASSGQVSGNTIYF. Written as DNA, the CDR3 is TGTGCCAGCAGCGGACAGGTCTCTGGAAACACCATATATTTT.

The gene calls are TRBV5-6 and TRBJ2-3; 10 bases match TRBD1. The CDR3 runs 14 residues. Per germline, CDR1 SGHDT and CDR2 YYEEEE. V shed 3 bases, J shed 7 bases, and the junction held 5 bases outside the gene matches. Here the CDR3 reads CASSYRQGANTQYF. The CDR3 DNA is TGTGCCAGCAGCTATAGACAGGGGGCGAATACGCAGTATTTT.

This clone was detected only a few times. The rearrangement joins TRBV28 to TRBJ2-1, with TRBD1 matching 7 bases. Germline V CDR1 and CDR2: MDHEN, SYDVKM. CDR3 length equals 16 residues. After removal of 5 bases from V and 7 bases from J, the junction contained 14 bases not matched to a gene. This CDR3 reads CASSPLQGNRENEQFF. In DNA, the CDR3 is TGTGCCAGCAGTCCCCTACAGGGGAATCGGGAAAATGAGCAGTTCTTC. The full variable domain, with the rest looked up from reference TRBV28 and TRBJ2-1, is DVKVTQSSRYLVKRTGEKVFLECVQDMDHENMFWYRQDPGLGLRLIYFSYDVKMKEKGDIPEGYSVSREKKERFSLILESASTNQTSMYLCASSPLQGNRENEQFFGPGTRLTVL.

The gene calls are TRBV11-3 and TRBJ1-6, with 8 bases fitting TRBD1. CDR3 length equals 15 residues. Germline trimming cut 2 bases from V and 7 bases from J; bases unmatched to any gene: 4. Looked up from germline, CDR1 is SGHNT and CDR2 is YENEEA. CDR3 sequence (DNA): TGTGCCAGCAGCTTAACGACAGGGGCGAATTCACCCCTCCACTTT. This gives the protein CASSLTTGANSPLHF.

V usage is TRBV16 and J usage is TRBJ1-1, with unresolved D. This CDR3 has 13 residues. The germline gives CDR1 KGHSY, CDR2 FQNENV. V lost 6 bases to trimming and J lost 1 base, with 9 bases between them. The chain's CDR3 is CASSPSGNTEAFF. As DNA, the CDR3 is TGTGCCAGCAGTCCAAGCGGGAACACTGAAGCTTTCTTT.

The chain links TRBV6-5 to TRBJ2-5, with a possible D match to TRBD2 (5 bases). The CDR3 runs to 13 residues. The germline CDR1 and CDR2 sequences are MNHEY and SVGAGI. The V gene lost 4 bases and the J gene lost 4 bases, with 10 bases spanning the gap. The CDR3 DNA reads TGTGCCAGCAGTTTACCCGGAGGAGAGACCCAGTACTTC. Protein product: CASSLPGGETQYF.

This chain uses TRBV6-2 or TRBV6-3 with TRBJ1-5, with D unclear. This CDR3 has 17 residues. Trimming removed 2 bases at V and 1 base at J, with 15 bases between. Germline CDR1 is MNHEY and CDR2 is SVGEGT. The CDR3 DNA sequence: TGTGCCAGCAGTTACCACTTATGGGCTCCCAGCAATCAGCCCCAGCATTTT. Translating gives CASSYHLWAPSNQPQHF.

The rearrangement joins TRBV7-2 to TRBJ1-4; 8 bases are a match to TRBD1. V lost 5 bases to trimming and J lost 7 bases; unmatched junction nucleotides: 6. CDR1 and CDR2 from the germline V gene are SGHTA and FQGNSA. The CDR3 contains 14 residues. The CDR3 loop reads CASSLDRGPEKLFF. CDR3 DNA: TGTGCCAGCAGCCTAGACAGGGGACCTGAAAAACTGTTTTTT.

This clone occurred once. The chain joins TRBV2 to TRBJ1-5; the match to TRBD1 covers 8 bases. The CDR3 contains 15 residues. Per the germline V gene, CDR1 is SNHLY and CDR2 is FYNNEI. Trimming cost V 3 bases and J 5 bases; bases outside gene matches: 6. In nucleotides, the CDR3 is TGTGCCAGCAGTGAGGAGACAGGGGCGGATCAGCCCCAGCATTTT. Protein: CASSEETGADQPQHF.

Turning to this clone: Within the sample, other DNA sequences also encode this same CDR3. The chain links TRBV2 to TRBJ1-2; D unresolved. Trimming left V 0 bases short and J 5 bases short, with 7 bases between. The CDR3 spans 13 residues. Germline-derived CDR1 and CDR2 are SNHLY and FYNNEI. Written as DNA, the CDR3 is TGTGCCAGCAGTGAAGCACGGGGTTATGGCTACACCTTC. Amino acids: CASSEARGYGYTF. The whole variable domain, filled in from reference TRBV2 and TRBJ1-2, reads EPEVTQTPSHQVTQMGQEVILRCVPISNHLYFYWYRQILGQKVEFLVSFYNNEISEKSEIFDDQFSVERPDGSNFTLKIRSTKLEDSAMYFCASSEARGYGYTFGSGTRLTVV.

In the case of this clone: Other DNA sequences of this sample code for an identical CDR3. The rearrangement joins TRBV6-1 to TRBJ2-7; D is uncertain. Trimming cost V 1 base and J 0 bases, with 10 bases left between them. Looked up from germline, CDR1 is MNHNS and CDR2 is SASEGT. The CDR3 covers 15 residues. Here the CDR3 reads CASSEGRLSSYEQYF. The CDR3 DNA is TGTGCCAGCAGTGAAGGGCGGCTTAGCTCCTACGAGCAGTACTTC.

The chain combines TRBV30 with TRBJ2-1; D not certain. This CDR3 contains 14 residues. V lost 4 bases and J lost 0, with 10 bases in between. CDR1 is GTSNPN and CDR2 is SVGIG in the germline V gene (reference sequence). The CDR3 sequence is CAWIPLSSYNEQFF. DNA of the CDR3: TGTGCCTGGATTCCGCTGAGCTCCTACAATGAGCAGTTCTTC.

The chain joins TRBV25-1 to TRBJ2-7; 9 nucleotides match TRBD1. The V segment lost 2 bases and the J segment 4 bases; nucleotides outside the gene matches: 12. In germline, CDR1 is MGHDK, CDR2 SYGVNS. This CDR3 is built from 17 residues. The CDR3 region is CASSERILQGARYEQYF. CDR3 DNA sequence: TGTGCCAGCAGTGAAAGGATACTACAGGGGGCGCGTTACGAGCAGTACTTC.

The V gene is TRBV2, the J gene TRBJ2-5; 11 positions agree with TRBD1. Trimming at V came to 8 bases and at J to 5 bases, leaving 7 bases not matched to a gene. In germline, CDR1 is SNHLY, CDR2 FYNNEI. CDR3 length equals 14 residues. DNA for the CDR3: TGTGCCAGCGGTGGACAGGGGGCAGCGGAGACCCAGTACTTC. Its protein product is CASGGQGAAETQYF.

J is TRBJ2-7 and V is TRBV6-1; D may be TRBD2 (6 bases). V was clipped by 7 bases and J by 6 bases, with 16 bases between them. This CDR3 has 13 residues. Germline V gene data show CDR1 as MNHNS and CDR2 as SASEGT. CDR3 DNA sequence: TGTGCCAGCACCCCTACAACGGAGGGCGAGCAGTACTTC. Translated: CASTPTTEGEQYF.

V usage is TRBV6-9 and J usage is TRBJ2-7, with D perhaps matching TRBD2 (6 bases). This CDR3 comprises 13 residues. Between the trimmed V and J ends, which lost 10 bases and 6 bases, there was a span of 19 bases. Germline loops: CDR1 MNHGY, CDR2 SVAAGI. CDR3 region: CAKGGGTVSEQYF. As DNA, the CDR3 is TGTGCCAAAGGAGGCGGGACCGTATCCGAGCAGTACTTC.

The table lists this clone with a few counts. This chain links TRBV3-1 (or the pseudogene TRBV3-2) with TRBJ2-3; D is undetermined. This CDR3 spans 15 amino acids. V was pared by 1 base and J by 1 base, with 9 bases between. Germline CDR1 reads LGHDT; CDR2 reads YNNKEL (reference sequence). CDR3 amino acids: CASSQGGAGTDTQYF. The CDR3 DNA reads as TGTGCCAGCAGCCAAGGCGGCGCCGGCACAGATACGCAGTATTTT.

Written as DNA, the CDR3 is TGTGCCTGGATAGCACCTACAAACTCTGGAAACACCATATATTTT. The encoded protein is CAWIAPTNSGNTIYF. J is TRBJ1-3 and V is TRBV30, with no clear D. V was shortened by 4 bases and J by 0 bases, with 13 bases between the two germline ends. CDR1 and CDR2 from the germline V gene are GTSNPN and SVGIG (reference sequence). This CDR3 spans 15 amino acids.

The gene calls are TRBV15 and TRBJ2-1, with D perhaps TRBD1 (6 bases). The CDR3 spans 17 residues. V was cut by 0 bases and J by 5 bases, with 17 bases left in between. Per the germline V gene, CDR1 is LNHNV and CDR2 is YYDKDF (reference sequence). The CDR3 DNA reads TGTGCCACCAGCAGAGAGCTAGGACAGTCGTCCGACAATGAGCAGTTCTTC. Its translation: CATSRELGQSSDNEQFF.

The V gene is TRBV7-9, the J gene TRBJ2-6; 7 bases match TRBD2. The germline gives CDR1 SEHNR, CDR2 FQNEAQ (reference sequence). The CDR3 is made up of 17 amino acids. The V segment lost 7 bases and the J segment 0 bases; nucleotides outside the gene matches: 9. The CDR3 bases are TGTGCCAGCACCCGGACTAGTCTAGGCTCTGGGGCCAACGTCCTGACTTTC. Protein sequence: CASTRTSLGSGANVLTF.

The CDR3 reads CASGSGQGLPFF. As DNA, the CDR3 is TGTGCCAGCGGCTCGGGACAGGGGTTACCTTTCTTT. The chain combines TRBV4-2 with TRBJ1-1, with 10 bases matching TRBD1. The CDR3 is 12 residues long. Germline CDR1 and CDR2: LGHNA and YNFKEQ. J lost 12 bases, V lost 8 bases, and 9 bases had no gene match.